Listed here are 12 T cell receptor beta chains from one sample, sequenced in a study of post-analysis software for immune sequencing data. TCR beta libraries were prepared from cDNA with unique molecular identifiers. TCRdb reanalysed the PCR reads using MiXCR and keeps one entry per CDR3 protein. The sample records 750,000 to 950,000 distinct CDR3 sequences, under 70% being singletons. Antigens for these TCRs are unknown. Study conclusions and caveats: Patients used a few TRBV segments, including TRBV5-6, TRBV5-1 and TRBV20-1, more often than controls.

Sequencing used blood. The source is a girl aged 5-17 years with multiple sclerosis.

V is TRBV3-1 and J is TRBJ2-7, with TRBD1 matching over 11 bases. The CDR3 contains 16 residues. The germline gives CDR1 LGHDT, CDR2 YNNKEL (reference sequence). Trimming at V came to 1 base and at J to 4 bases, leaving 6 bases not matched to a gene. For the CDR3, the DNA is TGTGCCAGCAGCCAAGTCGTCCGGGACAGGGGGTACGAGCAGTACTTC. Amino acid sequence: CASSQVVRDRGYEQYF.

In its sample, this clonotype was seen a few times. This chain connects TRBV29-1 to TRBJ1-2; possibly TRBD1 for D (5 bases). CDR1 SQVTM and CDR2 ANQGSEA come from the germline V gene. V was cut by 3 bases and J by 3 bases, with 11 bases left in between. The CDR3 covers 13 residues. As DNA, the CDR3 is TGCAGCGTTGAGGGGGGTTCGCACTATGGCTACACCTTC. This codes for CSVEGGSHYGYTF.

This chain uses TRBV20-1 with TRBJ2-7; 7 bases fit TRBD1. Per germline, CDR1 DFQATT and CDR2 SNEGSKA (reference sequence). V lost 0 bases and J lost 2; bases outside the gene matches: 7. This CDR3 contains 15 residues. CDR3 loop: CSARDRGRSAYEQYF. The CDR3, as DNA: TGCAGTGCTAGAGATAGGGGGCGGTCCGCCTACGAGCAGTACTTC.

The chain employs TRBV5-1 and TRBJ2-3; 10 nucleotides line up with TRBD2. V lost 3 bases and J lost 3; bases outside the gene matches: 7. Germline-derived CDR1 and CDR2 are SGHRS and YFSETQ. The CDR3 runs to 16 residues. Written as DNA, the CDR3 is TGCGCCAGCAGCTGGGGACTAGCGATCAAAACAGATACGCAGTATTTT. Protein: CASSWGLAIKTDTQYF.

The chain couples TRBV21-1 to TRBJ1-1; the tabulated D call, TRBD1, remains unverified against the DNA. TRBV21-1 is assigned pseudogene status. The CDR3 has 18 amino acids. The CDR3 sequence: CASSKRARCVGWDTEAFF. CDR3 sequence (DNA): TGTGCCAGCAGCAAACGGGCGAGGTGTGTAGGGTGGGACACTGAAGCTTTCTTT.

The V and J genes are TRBV6-5 and TRBJ2-1, with TRBD2 matching over 7 bases. The V gene's germline CDR1 is MNHEY and CDR2 SVGAGI. This CDR3 is built from 16 residues. After removal of 2 bases from V and 3 bases from J, the junction contained 7 bases not matched to a gene. The CDR3 DNA follows: TGTGCCAGCAGTTACCGGGCGGGAGTTGTCTACAATGAGCAGTTCTTC. This sequence encodes CASSYRAGVVYNEQFF.

This clonotype was counted only a few times. The rearrangement links TRBV20-1 to TRBJ2-4, with 8 bases that match TRBD1. The J segment lost 11 bases and the V segment lost 3 bases, leaving 0 bases of the junction unmatched. Germline V CDR1 and CDR2: DFQATT, SNEGSKA (reference sequence). This CDR3 has 10 amino acids. The CDR3 spells CSARGQVQYF. The CDR3 DNA reads as TGCAGTGCTAGGGGACAGGTTCAGTACTTC.

This clonotype was counted a few times. The chain uses TRBV7-8 and TRBJ2-6, with no clear D. CDR1 and CDR2 (germline): SGHVS, FQNEAQ. V was clipped by 5 bases and J by 4 bases, with 18 bases between them. This CDR3 has 17 amino acids. In DNA form, the CDR3 reads TGTGCCAGCAGCCCTGGGCCTAATCTATACGGGGCCAACGTCCTGACTTTC. The encoded protein is CASSPGPNLYGANVLTF. Looking up the rest from reference TRBV7-8 and TRBJ2-6 gives the full variable domain: GAGVSQSPRYKVAKRGQDVALRCDPISGHVSLFWYQQALGQGPEFLTYFQNEAQLDKSGLPSDRFFAERPEGSVSTLKIQRTQQEDSAVYLCASSPGPNLYGANVLTFGAGSRLTVL.

This clonotype came up a few times. The chain employs TRBV10-3 and TRBJ1-2; TRBD1 matches at 8 bases. Germline CDR1 is ENHRY and CDR2 is SYGVKD. This CDR3 has 14 amino acids. The V and J ends lost 7 bases and 4 bases, in that order; junction bases with no gene match: 8. For the CDR3, the DNA is TGTGCCATCAACGGACAGGGAGAAACCTATGGCTACACCTTC. Amino acids: CAINGQGETYGYTF.

The chain links TRBV6-2 or TRBV6-3 to TRBJ2-3; a weak D match, TRBD2 (6 bases). The germline V gene has CDR1 MNHEY and CDR2 SVGEGT. This CDR3 has 14 amino acids. The ends were cut back, 6 bases at V and 10 bases at J, with 20 bases in the middle. The CDR3 spells CASSLSNGGGAQYF. The CDR3 DNA sequence: TGTGCCAGCAGCCTAAGTAACGGGGGTGGGGCGCAGTATTTT.

The CDR3 loop reads CATSRYHRRTGRNQPQHF. DNA of the CDR3: TGTGCCACCAGCAGATATCACCGGAGGACAGGGCGCAATCAGCCCCAGCATTTT. The chain joins TRBV15 to TRBJ1-5; TRBD1 matches 8 bases. Germline V gene lookup returns CDR1 LNHNV and CDR2 YYDKDF (reference sequence). The CDR3 runs 18 residues. J was trimmed by 2 bases and V by 2 bases; bases with no gene match: 11. The full variable domain, in which reference TRBV15 and TRBJ1-5 provide the parts outside the CDR3, is DAMVIQNPRYQVTQFGKPVTLSCSQTLNHNVMYWYQQKSSQAPKLLFHYYDKDFNNEADTPDNFQSRRPNTSFCFLDIRSPGLGDTAMYLCATSRYHRRTGRNQPQHFGDGTRLSIL.

This chain uses TRBV20-1 with TRBJ2-5; 9 bases are a match to TRBD1. The CDR3 has 14 residues. The ends lost 5 bases at V and 5 bases at J; junction bases unmatched: 9. Germline V CDR1 and CDR2: DFQATT, SNEGSKA (reference sequence). CDR3 coding DNA: TGCAGTGCTCCGAGGACAGGGGTGGTCGAGACCCAGTACTTC. Protein product: CSAPRTGVVETQYF.